The entry below describes one T cell receptor beta chain. Its specificity is unknown. Clones were read by immunoSEQ multiplex PCR, and TCRdb kept only the in-frame ones, dropping some. Of roughly 93,000 clones in the sample, about nine tenths were seen once. These data belong to a study of graft-versus-host responses after intestinal transplantation. The overall study: Every recipient had anti-thymocyte globulin induction and roughly 3 years of tacrolimus plus steroids.

Per germline, CDR1 MGHRA and CDR2 YSYEKL. Trimming removed 2 bases at V and 0 bases at J, with 5 bases between. The CDR3 sequence is 13 residues long. This receptor was taken from a human donor who was the organ donor for an intestinal transplant. Sequenced here: unstimulated CD8+ T cells sorted from spleen or lymph node cells, sampled before transplant. The chain links TRBV4-1 to TRBJ2-7; the D is unclear. CDR3 loop: CASSQTDSYEQYF. DNA of the CDR3: TGCGCCAGCAGCCAAACAGACTCCTACGAGCAGTACTTC.